The rows below give T cell receptor beta chains drawn from one sample of a study of cytomegalovirus exposure and HLA in healthy donors. The repertoire was sequenced with immunoSEQ multiplex PCR; TCRdb's copy has only in-frame clones and lacks some. The repertoire includes some 150,000 clones, 80% to 90% of them detected once, and about 0.82% sits in the top ten. Material: PBMCs. All receptors derive from a woman aged 18-29 years in good health and CMV-seronegative. Both conserved end residues are part of each CDR3. The order of the fields is D gene, CDR3 length, J gene, clone size, V gene, CDR3 DNA, CDR3 protein. The D gene is left open where the match is weak. Clone size is stated in some rows and not others, as once, few, many or a class when expanded.

>-|15|TRBJ2-1|-|TRBV28
TGTGCCAGCAGTAATCCGGGACTCGGACACAATGAGCAGTTCTTC
CASSNPGLGHNEQFF
>-|17|TRBJ2-6|-|TRBV27
TGTGCCAGCAGTTCCCGACAGTCTAGCTCTGGGGCCAACGTCCTGACTTTC
CASSSRQSSSGANVLTF
>TRBD2|14|TRBJ2-3|-|TRBV29-1
TGCAGCGTTGTAGACCTAGCGGGCACAGATACGCAGTATTTT
CSVVDLAGTDTQYF
>TRBD1|15|TRBJ2-1|few|TRBV28
TGTGCCAGCAGCCGGACAGGGGGCGCTTACAATGAGCAGTTCTTC
CASSRTGGAYNEQFF
>TRBD1|16|TRBJ2-5|-|TRBV6-5
TGTGCCAGCAGTTTCCACTATGGGACAGACCAAGAGACCCAGTACTTC
CASSFHYGTDQETQYF
>-|16|TRBJ2-2|-|TRBV7-3
TGTGCCAGCAGCAGATCCGGGACTTCGAACACTGGGGAGCTGTTTTTT
CASSRSGTSNTGELFF
>-|16|TRBJ2-7|-|TRBV7-9
TGTGCCAGCAGCTTTGGTCTCCTCGGGACTCCCTACGAGCAGTACTTC
CASSFGLLGTPYEQYF
>TRBD2|14|TRBJ2-3|once|TRBV2
TGTGCCAGCAGGGAGCGGGAGAGTGCAGATACGCAGTATTTT
CASRERESADTQYF
>TRBD1|16|TRBJ1-2|-|TRBV19
TGTGCCAGTAGTACCTTACAAACCGGGACAGGGTTCGGCTACACCTTC
CASSTLQTGTGFGYTF
>-|14|TRBJ1-2|-|TRBV18
TGTGCCAGCTCTCCCGGGACTACAAACTATGGCTACACCTTC
CASSPGTTNYGYTF
>-|11|TRBJ2-7|once|TRBV20-1
TGCAGTGCTAGTTCCCGCTACGAGCAGTACTTC
CSASSRYEQYF
>-|14|TRBJ2-7|once|TRBV30
TGTGCCTGGAGTCCCCCCCCCTCACTCTACGAGCAGTACTTC
CAWSPPPSLYEQYF
>-|16|TRBJ2-1|-|TRBV9
TGTGCCAGCAGCGTTGCGGGTAGCGGACTATACAATGAGCAGTTCTTC
CASSVAGSGLYNEQFF
>TRBD1|15|TRBJ2-2|-|TRBV5-8
TGTGCCAGCAGCAAAGGACAGGGGAACACCGGGGAGCTGTTTTTT
CASSKGQGNTGELFF
>-|12|TRBJ1-3|-|TRBV21-1
TGTGCCAGCAGCTACAAAGTGAACACCATATATTTT
CASSYKVNTIYF
>-|13|TRBJ1-1|-|TRBV7-2
TGTGCCAGCACCTTGACAGCGAACACTGAAGCTTTCTTT
CASTLTANTEAFF
>-|15|TRBJ2-3|-|TRBV9
TGTGCCAGCAGCGTAGTTCCGGGAGTAGGGGATACGCAGTATTTT
CASSVVPGVGDTQYF
>-|16|TRBJ1-4|-|TRBV7-8
TGTGCCAGCAGCTTAGCCAGGGTAGTAACTAATGAAAAACTGTTTTTT
CASSLARVVTNEKLFF
>-|16|TRBJ2-5|-|TRBV4-2
TGTGCCAGCAGCCAAGAAACAGGATCAGGGGAAGAGACCCAGTACTTC
CASSQETGSGEETQYF
>TRBD1|15|TRBJ2-7|-|TRBV13
TGTGCCAGCAGCTCTCGGGACAGGGGCCTTTACGAGCAGTACTTC
CASSSRDRGLYEQYF
>TRBD2|14|TRBJ2-7|-|TRBV5-1
TGCGCCAGCAGTAAGGGACTAGAGAACTACGAGCAGTACTTC
CASSKGLENYEQYF
>-|15|TRBJ2-7|-|TRBV6-1
TGTGCCAGCAGTCGTGACAGGAGGAGCTCCTACGAGCAGTACTTC
CASSRDRRSSYEQYF
>-|15|TRBJ2-7|once|TRBV29-1
TGCAGCGTTGAAGGTCTGGCACTAGTCCCCTCCGAGCAGTACTTC
CSVEGLALVPSEQYF
>TRBD2|17|TRBJ2-1|-|TRBV7-2
TGTGCCAGCAGCTTAGACACTCTAGCGGGAGACCTTAATGAGCAGTTCTTC
CASSLDTLAGDLNEQFF
>TRBD1|16|TRBJ1-5|-|TRBV28
TGTGCCAGCAGCCCCCTCCCGGGACAGAGCAATCAGCCCCAGCATTTT
CASSPLPGQSNQPQHF
>-|12|TRBJ2-1|-|TRBV30
TGTGCCTGGAGTACTAGGTTCAATGAGCAGTTCTTC
CAWSTRFNEQFF
>-|13|TRBJ1-1|-|TRBV9
TGTGCCAGCAGCCAAACACAGAACACTGAAGCTTTCTTT
CASSQTQNTEAFF
>TRBD1|15|TRBJ1-2|-|TRBV28
TGTGCCAGTCGATGGACAGGGGGCCGGGGAGCTGGCTACACCTTC
CASRWTGGRGAGYTF
>-|13|TRBJ2-7|few|TRBV28
TGTGCCAGCAGTGGGGGCCGCCGCTACGAGCAGTACTTC
CASSGGRRYEQYF
>-|13|TRBJ2-7|once|TRBV27
TGTGCCAGCAGTTTATCCCCTAACTACGAGCAGTACTTC
CASSLSPNYEQYF
>TRBD2|16|TRBJ2-1|-|TRBV7-9
TGTGCCAGCAGCCTGGCGGGGGGGCTAGCGGACAATGAGCAGTTCTTC
CASSLAGGLADNEQFF
>TRBD2|19|TRBJ2-7|-|TRBV27
TGTGCCAGCAGTTTAACGGCGGGACTAGCGGGGGTCCTCTCCTACGAGCAGTACTTC
CASSLTAGLAGVLSYEQYF
>-|15|TRBJ2-2|-|TRBV28
TGTGCCAGCAGACCCCGACTCCTTTTCACCGGGGAGCTGTTTTTT
CASRPRLLFTGELFF
>-|14|TRBJ2-3|-|TRBV6-4
TGTGCCAGCAGTGAGGCGGCCCAAACAGATACGCAGTATTTT
CASSEAAQTDTQYF
>TRBD1|14|TRBJ2-7|-|TRBV5-5
TGTGCCAGCAGCATGGACAGGGCTGGGAACGAGCAGTACTTC
CASSMDRAGNEQYF
>TRBD2|15|TRBJ2-7|-|TRBV4-1
TGCGCCAGCAGCCGTGGGACTAGCGGGAGCTACGAGCAGTACTTC
CASSRGTSGSYEQYF
>TRBD2|15|TRBJ2-1|few|TRBV2
TGTGCCAGCAGTGAGAGTAGCGGGGCCTGGAGTGAGCAGTTCTTC
CASSESSGAWSEQFF
>TRBD1|15|TRBJ1-1|-|TRBV11-3
TGTGCCAGCAGCTTTGACGGCGGGACAGCCACTGAAGCTTTCTTT
CASSFDGGTATEAFF